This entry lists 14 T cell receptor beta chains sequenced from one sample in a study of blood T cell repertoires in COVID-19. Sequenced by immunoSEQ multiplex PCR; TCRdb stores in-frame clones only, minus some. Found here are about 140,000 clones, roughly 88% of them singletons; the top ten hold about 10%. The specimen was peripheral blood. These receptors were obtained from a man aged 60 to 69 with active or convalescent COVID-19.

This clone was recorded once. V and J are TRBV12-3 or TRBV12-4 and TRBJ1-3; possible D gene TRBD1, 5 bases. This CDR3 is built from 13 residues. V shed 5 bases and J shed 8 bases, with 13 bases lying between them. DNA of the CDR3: TGTGCCAGCAGTCGGACGGAGGGGCACACCATATATTTT. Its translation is CASSRTEGHTIYF.

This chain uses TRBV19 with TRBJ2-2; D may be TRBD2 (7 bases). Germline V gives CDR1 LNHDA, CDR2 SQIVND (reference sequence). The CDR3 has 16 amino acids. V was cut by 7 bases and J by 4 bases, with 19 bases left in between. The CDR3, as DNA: TGTGCCAGTACCAAAATGGGGGGGCTGGGCACCGGGGAGCTGTTTTTT. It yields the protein CASTKMGGLGTGELFF.

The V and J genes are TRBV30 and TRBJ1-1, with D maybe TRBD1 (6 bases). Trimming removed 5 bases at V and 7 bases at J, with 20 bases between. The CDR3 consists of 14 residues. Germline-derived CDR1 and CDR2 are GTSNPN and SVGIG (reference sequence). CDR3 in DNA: TGTGCCTGGGGAGGAGTCAGACAGGCGGGTGAAGCTTTCTTT. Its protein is CAWGGVRQAGEAFF.

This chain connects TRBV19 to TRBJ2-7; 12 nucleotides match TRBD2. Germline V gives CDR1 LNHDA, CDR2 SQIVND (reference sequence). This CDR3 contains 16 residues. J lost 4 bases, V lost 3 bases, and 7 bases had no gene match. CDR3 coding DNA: TGTGCCAGTAGTATGACTAGCGGGAGTTATTCGTACGAGCAGTACTTC. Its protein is CASSMTSGSYSYEQYF.

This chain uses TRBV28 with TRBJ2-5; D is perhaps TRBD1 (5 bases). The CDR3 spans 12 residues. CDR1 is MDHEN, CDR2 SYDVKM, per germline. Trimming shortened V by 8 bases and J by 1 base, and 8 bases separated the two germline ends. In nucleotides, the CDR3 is TGTGCCAGCCGCAGGGCCCAAGAGACCCAGTACTTC. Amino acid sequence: CASRRAQETQYF.

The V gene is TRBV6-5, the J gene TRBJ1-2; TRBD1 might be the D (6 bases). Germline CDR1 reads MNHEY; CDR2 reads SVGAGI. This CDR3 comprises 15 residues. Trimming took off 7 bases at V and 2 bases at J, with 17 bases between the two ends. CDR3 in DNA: TGTGCCAGCATGCCCTCGCTCACAGGGAACTATGGCTACACCTTC. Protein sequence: CASMPSLTGNYGYTF.

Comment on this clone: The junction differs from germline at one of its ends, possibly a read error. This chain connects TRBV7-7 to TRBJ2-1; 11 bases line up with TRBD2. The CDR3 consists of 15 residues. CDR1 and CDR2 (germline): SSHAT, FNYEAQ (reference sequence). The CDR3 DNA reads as TGTGCTAGCAGCTTGGGACTAGCGGTTTCTGATGAGCAGTTCTTC. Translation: CASSLGLAVSDEQFF.

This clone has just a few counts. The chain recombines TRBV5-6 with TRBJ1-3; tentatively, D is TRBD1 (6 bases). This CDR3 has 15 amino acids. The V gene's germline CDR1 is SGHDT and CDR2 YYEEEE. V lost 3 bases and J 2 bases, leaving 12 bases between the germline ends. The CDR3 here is CASSSGTQAGNTIYF. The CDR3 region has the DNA TGTGCCAGCAGCTCCGGGACACAAGCTGGAAACACCATATATTTT.

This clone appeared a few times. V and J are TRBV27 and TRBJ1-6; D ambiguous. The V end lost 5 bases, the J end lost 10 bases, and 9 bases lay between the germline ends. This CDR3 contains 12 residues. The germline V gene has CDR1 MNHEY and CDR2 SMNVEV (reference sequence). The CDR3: CASSRSGSPLHF. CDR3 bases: TGTGCCAGCAGTCGCTCGGGGTCACCCCTCCACTTT.

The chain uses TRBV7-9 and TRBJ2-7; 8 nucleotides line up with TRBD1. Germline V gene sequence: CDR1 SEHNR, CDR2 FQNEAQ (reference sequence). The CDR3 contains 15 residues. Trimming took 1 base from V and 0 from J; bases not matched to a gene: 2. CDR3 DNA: TGTGCCAGCAGCTTAGGGACAGGGAGCTCCTACGAGCAGTACTTC. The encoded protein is CASSLGTGSSYEQYF.

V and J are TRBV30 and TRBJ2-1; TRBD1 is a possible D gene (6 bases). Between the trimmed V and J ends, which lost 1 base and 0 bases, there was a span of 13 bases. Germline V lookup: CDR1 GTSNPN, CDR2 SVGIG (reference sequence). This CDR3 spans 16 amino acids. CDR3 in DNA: TGTGCCTGGAGTGGGGGGACAATTCGCTCCTACAATGAGCAGTTCTTC. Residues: CAWSGGTIRSYNEQFF.

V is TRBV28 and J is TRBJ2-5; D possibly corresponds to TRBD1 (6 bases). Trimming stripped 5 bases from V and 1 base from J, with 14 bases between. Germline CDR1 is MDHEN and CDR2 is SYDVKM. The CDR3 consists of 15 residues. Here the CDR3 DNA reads TGTGCCAGCAGTCTGAATAAGGACAGCCAAGAGACCCAGTACTTC. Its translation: CASSLNKDSQETQYF. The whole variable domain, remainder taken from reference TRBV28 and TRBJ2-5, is DVKVTQSSRYLVKRTGEKVFLECVQDMDHENMFWYRQDPGLGLRLIYFSYDVKMKEKGDIPEGYSVSREKKERFSLILESASTNQTSMYLCASSLNKDSQETQYFGPGTRLLVL.

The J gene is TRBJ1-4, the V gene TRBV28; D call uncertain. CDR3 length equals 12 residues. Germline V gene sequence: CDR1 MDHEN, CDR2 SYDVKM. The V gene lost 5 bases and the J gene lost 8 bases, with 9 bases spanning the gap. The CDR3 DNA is TGTGCCAGCAGTACCCGAGGGGAAAAACTGTTTTTT. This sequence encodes CASSTRGEKLFF.

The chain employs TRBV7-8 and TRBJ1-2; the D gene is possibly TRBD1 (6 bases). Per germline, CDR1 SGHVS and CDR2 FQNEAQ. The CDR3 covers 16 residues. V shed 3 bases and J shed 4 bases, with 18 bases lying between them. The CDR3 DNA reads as TGTGCCAGCAGCTTTCGGGACACACTCCGGGGCTATGGCTACACCTTC. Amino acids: CASSFRDTLRGYGYTF.